This T cell receptor (beta chain) derives from a study of T-cell memory formation after mild COVID-19. About the study: For the most part, TCR clusters were specific to one donor.

Study-wide points: CD4/CD8 balance characterized clones contracting day 15 to 85, and CD4+ skew characterized later expanders. Nothing showed for sure that second-wave clones peaking on day 37 were SARS-CoV-2 specific. Some responding clones appeared in pre-infection memory, suggesting cross-reactive memory joined.

TCRdb reanalysed the 5' RACE reads using MiXCR and keeps one entry per CDR3 protein. Among 70,000 to 95,000 distinct CDR3 sequences listed, around 13% were seen once. The V gene's germline CDR1 is LGHDT and CDR2 YNNKEL (reference sequence). The CDR3 runs to 15 residues. The V segment lost 4 bases and the J segment 4 bases; nucleotides outside the gene matches: 3. This clonotype was found a few times. Its target is not known. J is TRBJ2-1 and V is TRBV3-1; 11 nucleotides align to TRBD2. This receptor was identified in a man aged 18-30 years who had mild COVID-19 (a few samples of this study predate the infection). Cell type and time point are not known. Sequenced material: PBMCs or a T cell subset sorted from them (not recorded which). This chain's CDR3 is CASSLLAGGYNEQFF. CDR3 bases: TGTGCCAGCAGCCTTCTAGCGGGGGGATACAATGAGCAGTTCTTC.